The 32 T cell receptor beta chains given below trace back to one sample, sequenced in a study of spatial heterogeneity in lung cancer. Time point described: sample taken at primary tumor resection. Whole RNA, isolated from tumor, nontumor lung or frozen PBMC, was sequenced without prior sorting. TCRdb itself ran the 5' RACE reads through MiXCR, one entry per CDR3 protein. The repertoire holds roughly 48,000 distinct CDR3 sequences, with approximately 12% as singletons. Material: PBMCs, obtained at surgery. These receptors originate from a female donor with early-stage non-small cell lung cancer.

The chain is built from TRBV4-2 and TRBJ1-1, with a possible D match to TRBD1 (6 bases). This CDR3 region has 15 residues. Trimming removed 1 base from V and 0 bases from J, with 9 bases in between. From germline, CDR1 is LGHNA and CDR2 YNFKEQ. The CDR3 is CASSQGGGLNTEAFF. Here the CDR3 DNA reads TGTGCCAGCAGCCAAGGGGGGGGCCTGAACACTGAAGCTTTCTTT.

The chain has TRBV5-4 and TRBJ2-7; D might be TRBD1 or TRBD2, each matching 5 bases. With 0 bases removed from V and 7 bases from J, the gap between germline ends came to 11 bases. The CDR3 sequence is 13 residues long. From germline, CDR1 is SGHNT and CDR2 YYREEE (reference sequence). The CDR3 region has the DNA TGTGCCAGCAGCTTGGGTACGGGGCGTGAGCAGTACTTC. It encodes CASSLGTGREQYF.

This clonotype was counted many times. This chain joins TRBV29-1 and TRBJ2-1; 10 positions agree with TRBD1. The junction had 6 bases not matched to a gene; V was cut back by 5 bases and J by 8 bases. This CDR3 contains 13 residues. Germline V CDR1 and CDR2: SQVTM, ANQGSEA. The CDR3 coding sequence is TGCAGCGTTCCGACAGGGGGCGGATATGAGCAGTTCTTC. Its translation: CSVPTGGGYEQFF.

The chain employs TRBV29-1 and TRBJ2-3; D possibly corresponds to TRBD1 (6 bases). The CDR3 spans 14 residues. Germline V lookup: CDR1 SQVTM, CDR2 ANQGSEA. V lost 7 bases, J lost 6 bases, and 20 bases lay in between. This CDR3 is CSAVGQGNADTQYF. The CDR3 region has the DNA TGCAGCGCCGTGGGTCAGGGGAATGCGGATACGCAGTATTTT.

This clonotype was seen more than once but under ten times. V and J are TRBV6-5 and TRBJ1-4; possible D gene TRBD1, 6 bases. In germline, CDR1 is MNHEY, CDR2 SVGAGI. CDR3 size: 14 residues. V shed 4 bases and J shed 5 bases, with 11 bases lying between them. The CDR3: CASSFGQKNEKLFF. DNA of the CDR3: TGTGCCAGCAGTTTCGGACAGAAGAATGAAAAACTGTTTTTT.

This clonotype appeared many times. This chain connects TRBV21-1 to TRBJ2-5; TRBD1 is the table's D call and was not checked against the DNA. TRBV21-1 constitutes a pseudogene. The CDR3 runs to 15 residues. CDR3 region: CASSPPPGGQETQYF. In DNA, the CDR3 is TGTGCCAGCAGCCCCCCCCCAGGGGGCCAAGAGACCCAGTACTTC.

The chain links TRBV12-3 or TRBV12-4 to TRBJ1-1; no definite D call. The CDR3 extends over 12 amino acids. V was trimmed by 6 bases and J by 1 base, leaving 6 bases between them. The CDR3 here is CASRTANTEAFF. CDR3 DNA sequence: TGTGCCAGCAGGACGGCGAACACTGAAGCTTTCTTT.

This clonotype has a count of ten or more. The J gene is TRBJ1-5, the V gene TRBV12-3 or TRBV12-4; 10 nucleotides agree with TRBD1. The CDR3 runs to 13 residues. Trimming removed 8 bases from V and 5 bases from J; junction bases left unmatched: 3. CDR3 protein: CASRGTGDQPQHF. The DNA of the CDR3 is TGTGCCAGCCGAGGGACAGGGGATCAGCCCCAGCATTTT.

This clonotype occurred many times. V and J are TRBV6-5 and TRBJ2-1, with 12 nucleotides matching TRBD2. Germline lookup yields CDR1 MNHEY and CDR2 SVGAGI. CDR3 size: 16 residues. Trimming removed 6 bases from V and 8 bases from J; junction bases left unmatched: 11. CDR3 in amino acids: CASSEDPSGGAYEQFF. CDR3 nucleotides: TGTGCCAGCAGCGAGGATCCTAGCGGGGGGGCCTATGAGCAGTTCTTC.

This clonotype was seen many times. The chain is built from TRBV5-1 and TRBJ1-4; D unclear. The CDR3 has 14 residues. Germline CDR1 and CDR2: SGHRS and YFSETQ. Trimming pared 2 bases from V and 0 bases from J, leaving 5 bases between. In nucleotides, the CDR3 is TGCGCCAGCAGCTTTCTTACAACTAATGAAAAACTGTTTTTT. Translated: CASSFLTTNEKLFF.

This clonotype appeared a few times. The V call is TRBV7-2, the J call TRBJ1-3; D is unclear. The V and J ends lost 1 base and 1 base respectively, with 5 bases between them. Germline CDR1 is SGHTA and CDR2 is FQGNSA. The CDR3 is 14 amino acids. The CDR3 sequence: CASSLEASGNTIYF. The CDR3 region has the DNA TGTGCCAGCAGCTTAGAAGCTTCTGGAAACACCATATATTTT. The variable domain in full, with the rest retrieved from reference TRBV7-2 and TRBJ1-3, is GAGVSQSPSNKVTEKGKDVELRCDPISGHTALYWYRQSLGQGLEFLIYFQGNSAPDKSGLPSDRFSAERTGGSVSTLTIQRTQQEDSAVYLCASSLEASGNTIYFGEGSWLTVV.

This chain links TRBV12-3 or TRBV12-4 with TRBJ1-5; 7 positions agree with TRBD1. This CDR3 is built from 16 residues. V shed 1 base and J 7 bases; nucleotides not matched to a gene: 10. The CDR3 spells CASSLGRTGRGQPQHF. The DNA of the CDR3 is TGTGCCAGCAGTTTAGGGAGGACAGGAAGAGGGCAGCCCCAGCATTTT.

V and J are TRBV7-2 and TRBJ2-5; 9 bases are shared with TRBD2. Germline V gives CDR1 SGHTA, CDR2 FQGNSA. The CDR3 runs 16 residues. Trimming took 5 bases from V and 5 from J; bases not matched to a gene: 12. CDR3 DNA sequence: TGTGCCAGCAGCCCAAGTGTGGGGACTAGCCGGGAGACCCAGTACTTC. Amino acid sequence: CASSPSVGTSRETQYF.

The chain uses TRBV5-6 and TRBJ2-7, with D unresolved. Germline V gene lookup returns CDR1 SGHDT and CDR2 YYEEEE. The CDR3 loop spans 14 amino acids. The germline V and J ends were trimmed by 2 bases and 2 bases, with 11 bases remaining between them. The CDR3 nucleotides read TGTGCCAGCAGCTTCCCAAGGCTTGCCTACGAGCAGTACTTC. It translates to CASSFPRLAYEQYF.

This clonotype showed up just a few times. V usage is TRBV29-1 and J usage is TRBJ1-1; TRBD1 aligns across 10 bases. The V and J ends lost 6 bases and 6 bases, in that order; junction bases with no gene match: 10. Germline V lookup: CDR1 SQVTM, CDR2 ANQGSEA. The CDR3 extends over 14 amino acids. The CDR3 is CSVDPGQGTPEAFF. The CDR3 DNA reads TGCAGCGTCGACCCGGGACAGGGGACGCCTGAAGCTTTCTTT.

This clonotype was detected only a few times. The CDR3 loop reads CASSSLTSAEAFF. CDR3 nucleotide sequence: TGTGCCAGCAGCTCCTTAACAAGCGCTGAAGCTTTCTTT. V is TRBV7-2 and J is TRBJ1-1; D call uncertain. V dropped 4 bases and J dropped 6 bases, with 12 bases sitting between them. The CDR3 totals 13 residues. Germline assignment: CDR1 SGHTA and CDR2 FQGNSA.

This clonotype was counted many times. The V and J genes are TRBV12-3 or TRBV12-4 and TRBJ2-7; D may be TRBD1 (5 bases). The V gene lost 4 bases and the J gene lost 3 bases, with 7 bases spanning the gap. The CDR3 runs to 12 residues. CDR3 DNA: TGTGCCAGCAGTTCAGGGATCTACGAGCAGTACTTC. Its protein is CASSSGIYEQYF.

This clonotype was detected only a few times. J is TRBJ1-5 and V is TRBV12-3 or TRBV12-4; a weak D match, TRBD1 (6 bases). This CDR3 is 16 amino acids long. V was shortened by 1 base and J by 2 bases, with 12 bases between the two germline ends. The CDR3 loop is CASSLGGRSGNQPQHF. CDR3 bases: TGTGCCAGCAGTTTAGGGGGGCGCTCAGGCAATCAGCCCCAGCATTTT.

This clonotype was found many times. The gene calls are TRBV2 and TRBJ1-2; 8 positions agree with TRBD1. Germline CDR1 and CDR2: SNHLY and FYNNEI. This CDR3 contains 13 residues. The trim removed 6 bases at V and 8 bases at J, leaving 8 bases unmatched. In nucleotides, the CDR3 is TGTGCCAGCAGCGTGGACAGGGTGGGCGGCTACACCTTC. Amino acid sequence: CASSVDRVGGYTF.

This chain joins TRBV15 and TRBJ2-7; a weak D match, TRBD2 (6 bases). V was clipped by 0 bases and J by 2 bases, with 14 bases between them. The CDR3 extends over 16 amino acids. Germline loops: CDR1 LNHNV, CDR2 YYDKDF (reference sequence). The CDR3 sequence is CATSRDWGVITYEQYF. CDR3 nucleotides: TGTGCCACCAGCAGAGATTGGGGGGTAATTACCTACGAGCAGTACTTC.

At least ten counts were recorded for this clonotype. The chain uses TRBV5-1 and TRBJ1-3; D not certain. The germline V gene has CDR1 SGHRS and CDR2 YFSETQ. This CDR3 is built from 15 residues. V lost 5 bases to trimming and J lost 0 bases, with 12 bases between them. The CDR3 reads CASRPTSFSGNTIYF. DNA for the CDR3: TGCGCCAGCAGACCGACCAGTTTCTCTGGAAACACCATATATTTT.

The rearrangement links TRBV6-1 to TRBJ1-5; D is unclear. The CDR3 is 14 amino acids. Between the trimmed V and J ends, which lost 1 base and 5 bases, there was a span of 9 bases. The germline V gene has CDR1 MNHNS and CDR2 SASEGT. CDR3 sequence reads: CASSEGWVYQPQHF. In nucleotides, the CDR3 is TGTGCCAGCAGTGAAGGATGGGTCTATCAGCCCCAGCATTTT.

The rearrangement joins TRBV7-6 to TRBJ1-1, with unresolved D. The V gene lost 2 bases and the J gene lost 1 base, with 11 bases spanning the gap. This CDR3 spans 15 amino acids. Germline V gene sequence: CDR1 SGHVS, CDR2 FNYEAQ. As DNA, the CDR3 is TGTGCCAGCAGCTTATCGCCGGGCTCGAACACTGAAGCTTTCTTT. Protein product: CASSLSPGSNTEAFF. The whole variable domain, filled in from reference TRBV7-6 and TRBJ1-1, reads GAGVSQSPRYKVTKRGQDVALRCDPISGHVSLYWYRQALGQGPEFLTYFNYEAQQDKSGLPNDRFSAERPEGSISTLTIQRTEQRDSAMYRCASSLSPGSNTEAFFGQGTRLTVV.

This clonotype turned up a few times. This chain uses TRBV12-3 or TRBV12-4 with TRBJ1-6; D unresolved. V was cut by 4 bases and J by 5 bases, with 9 bases left in between. This CDR3 has 14 amino acids. In nucleotides, the CDR3 is TGTGCCAGCAGTTCCCAGGCTAATAATTCACCCCTCCACTTT. Amino acid sequence: CASSSQANNSPLHF.

CDR3 sequence (DNA): TGTGCCAGCAGCCCATTAGCGGGGGGGGGAACAACCGCACAGTATTTT. Its protein is CASSPLAGGGTTAQYF. J is TRBJ2-3 and V is TRBV7-8; 11 bases are a match to TRBD2. The CDR3 is 16 residues long. Germline values: CDR1 SGHVS, CDR2 FQNEAQ. V shed 5 bases and J 12 bases; nucleotides not matched to a gene: 16. Based on the CDR3 plus reference TRBV7-8 and TRBJ2-3, the full variable domain is GAGVSQSPRYKVAKRGQDVALRCDPISGHVSLFWYQQALGQGPEFLTYFQNEAQLDKSGLPSDRFFAERPEGSVSTLKIQRTQQEDSAVYLCASSPLAGGGTTAQYFGPGTRLTVL.

This clonotype was observed a few times. The chain uses TRBV6-6 and TRBJ1-5; 9 nucleotides match TRBD1. V shed 6 bases and J 5 bases; nucleotides not matched to a gene: 2. The V gene's germline CDR1 is MNHNY and CDR2 SVGAGI (reference sequence). CDR3 size: 13 residues. The CDR3: CASSRQGDQPQHF. CDR3 DNA: TGTGCCAGCAGCCGACAGGGGGATCAGCCCCAGCATTTT.

This clonotype came up many times. The V and J genes are TRBV9 and TRBJ1-1; D is perhaps TRBD1 (6 bases). Trimming took 0 bases from V and 0 from J, leaving 6 bases between them. Germline V gives CDR1 SGDLS, CDR2 YYNGEE. The length of the CDR3 is 14 residues. CDR3 protein: CASSVGQVNTEAFF. Written as DNA, the CDR3 is TGTGCCAGCAGCGTAGGACAGGTGAACACTGAAGCTTTCTTT.

The CDR3 DNA reads as TGTGCCTGGACGCGGGAAGAGACCCAGTACTTC. Its translation: CAWTREETQYF. The chain uses TRBV30 and TRBJ2-5; a possible D gene is TRBD2 (5 bases). Germline-derived CDR1 and CDR2 are GTSNPN and SVGIG (reference sequence). The ends were cut back, 4 bases at V and 3 bases at J, with 6 bases in the middle. The CDR3 totals 11 residues.

V is TRBV25-1 and J is TRBJ1-1; D is perhaps TRBD1 (5 bases). There are 14 residues in the CDR3. Trimming cost V 4 bases and J 5 bases, with 14 bases left between them. Germline V lookup: CDR1 MGHDK, CDR2 SYGVNS. Here the CDR3 reads CASSGTGVGTEAFF. Written as DNA, the CDR3 is TGTGCCAGCAGTGGTACGGGGGTGGGTACTGAAGCTTTCTTT.

The CDR3 DNA sequence: TGTGCCAGTAGTGTGGGCACCGGGGAGCTGTTTTTT. Translating gives CASSVGTGELFF. J is TRBJ2-2 and V is TRBV19; D is unclear. The length of the CDR3 is 12 residues. Trimming shortened V by 5 bases and J by 4 bases, and 5 bases separated the two germline ends. Germline V CDR1 and CDR2: LNHDA, SQIVND (reference sequence).

This clonotype was detected only a few times. V and J are TRBV16 and TRBJ1-5; D possibly corresponds to TRBD1 (6 bases). Trimming cost V 0 bases and J 7 bases, with 13 bases left between them. Germline CDR1 is KGHSY and CDR2 is FQNENV. CDR3 length: 15 residues. CDR3 region: CASSQSSRGGQPQHF. CDR3 nucleotide sequence: TGTGCCAGCAGCCAATCGAGCAGGGGAGGACAGCCCCAGCATTTT.

This clonotype turned up a few times. The chain has TRBV4-2 and TRBJ1-1; D gene uncertain. CDR1 LGHNA and CDR2 YNFKEQ come from the germline V gene. The CDR3 spans 15 residues. Deletions cut 1 base from V and 0 bases from J, with 9 bases between. This chain's CDR3 is CASSQVRQLNTEAFF. As DNA, the CDR3 is TGTGCCAGCAGCCAAGTGCGGCAACTGAACACTGAAGCTTTCTTT.